This is a list of T cell receptor beta chains from one sample in a study of identical twins. TCRdb re-analysed the 5' RACE reads in MiXCR, keeping a single row per CDR3 protein. The data hold about 720,000 distinct CDR3 sequences, with 15% to 20% observed a single time. The sample was also reused in another study, on T cells expressing NK-cell markers.

The sequenced sample was PBMCs. These receptors all stem from a woman younger than 30 in good health. Each CDR3 is given with its conserved first and last residue. The D gene is left open where the match is weak. Rows give clone size only sometimes, using once, few, many, or a class for an expanded clone.

size,J,V,D,CDR3,DNA
many,TRBJ2-7,TRBV15,TRBD2,CATSSLRGAGGAYEQYF,TGTGCCACCAGCAGCCTACGTGGGGCGGGAGGGGCCTACGAGCAGTACTTC
many,TRBJ1-2,TRBV7-6,-,CASSRQGNYGYTF,TGTGCCAGCAGTCGGCAGGGGAACTATGGCTACACCTTC
few,TRBJ1-2,TRBV9,TRBD1,CASSKDDRGQLANYGYTF,TGTGCCAGCAGCAAAGACGACAGGGGGCAATTGGCTAACTATGGCTACACCTTC
-,TRBJ2-1,TRBV20-1,TRBD2,CSARAPGLAGGPVNEQFF,TGCAGTGCTAGAGCCCCAGGACTAGCGGGGGGGCCGGTAAATGAGCAGTTCTTC
-,TRBJ2-1,TRBV5-1,TRBD2,CASSIGLGTYNEQFF,TGCGCCAGCAGCATCGGACTAGGTACCTACAATGAGCAGTTCTTC
-,TRBJ1-5,TRBV2,-,CASQSDGFPQHF,TGTGCCAGCCAATCGGACGGTTTCCCCCAGCATTTT
many,TRBJ2-1,TRBV5-1,-,CASSLGRGGHIEQFF,TGCGCCAGCAGCTTGGGCAGGGGTGGACACATTGAGCAGTTCTTC
few,TRBJ1-4,TRBV21-1,-,CASSKRGGTNEKLFF,TGTGCCAGCAGCAAAAGGGGGGGGACCAATGAAAAACTGTTTTTT
-,TRBJ2-7,TRBV7-2,TRBD2,CASSLGLLAGYYEQYF,TGTGCCAGCAGCTTAGGTCTACTAGCGGGTTACTACGAGCAGTACTTC
many,TRBJ1-2,TRBV6-5,-,CASSYSGGGDYGYTF,TGTGCCAGCAGTTACTCTGGCGGGGGCGACTATGGCTACACCTTC
-,TRBJ1-6,TRBV29-1,-,CSVDRAIVLRGAPLHF,TGCAGCGTTGATCGGGCGATAGTCCTCCGAGGGGCACCCCTCCACTTT
-,TRBJ2-7,TRBV2,TRBD1,CAGGQGYEQYF,TGTGCCGGGGGACAGGGCTACGAGCAGTACTTC
many,TRBJ2-6,TRBV20-1,-,CSAAQSGANVLTF,TGCAGTGCTGCTCAGAGCGGGGCCAACGTCCTGACTTTC
-,TRBJ2-1,TRBV27,-,CASSPRLPDGDNEQFF,TGTGCCAGCAGTCCCCGACTACCCGATGGGGACAATGAGCAGTTCTTC
many,TRBJ2-7,TRBV12-3/TRBV12-4,-,CASSYRGSYEQYF,TGTGCCAGCAGTTACCGCGGATCCTACGAGCAGTACTTC
few,TRBJ1-1,TRBV12-3/TRBV12-4,-,CASTEQGNTEAFF,TGTGCCAGCACGGAACAGGGCAACACTGAAGCTTTCTTT
-,TRBJ1-5,TRBV27,-,CASSPLDRQNQPQHF,TGTGCCAGCAGTCCTCTGGACAGACAAAATCAGCCCCAGCATTTT
many,TRBJ1-2,TRBV27,-,CATWGRNRGYTF,TGTGCCACCTGGGGCCGGAACAGGGGCTACACCTTC
-,TRBJ1-2,TRBV5-6,-,CASSLMTLEDTF,TGTGCCAGCAGCTTGATGACCTTGGAGGACACCTTC
few,TRBJ2-2,TRBV5-1,TRBD1,CASSLGDTGGSGELFF,TGCGCCAGCAGCTTGGGCGATACAGGGGGCTCCGGGGAGCTGTTTTTT
-,TRBJ2-4,TRBV9,-,CASSVGDIQYF,TGTGCCAGCAGCGTAGGTGACATTCAGTACTTC
-,TRBJ2-3,TRBV7-9,-,CASSLRGRLINAHTQYF,TGTGCCAGCAGCTTACGGGGTCGGCTAATAAACGCGCATACGCAGTATTTT
-,TRBJ2-1,TRBV9,-,CASSVDLIYNEQFF,TGTGCCAGCAGCGTAGACTTGATCTACAATGAGCAGTTCTTC
-,TRBJ1-5,TRBV7-9,-,CASSPGSGLGNQPQHF,TGTGCCAGCAGCCCCGGGTCGGGGTTAGGAAATCAGCCCCAGCATTTT
-,TRBJ2-2,TRBV29-1,-,CSVAPETNTGELFF,TGCAGCGTTGCACCGGAAACGAACACCGGGGAGCTGTTTTTT
few,TRBJ2-5,TRBV15,TRBD2,CATSRVLAGVETQYF,TGTGCCACCAGCAGAGTGCTAGCGGGGGTTGAGACCCAGTACTTC
-,TRBJ1-1,TRBV7-3,-,CASSSTSNTEAFF,TGTGCCAGCAGCTCGACTTCGAACACTGAAGCTTTCTTT
few,TRBJ2-7,TRBV6-1,TRBD2,CASSIAGIPYEQYF,TGTGCCAGCAGTATAGCGGGGATCCCCTACGAGCAGTACTTC
few,TRBJ2-1,TRBV5-5,-,CASRPSGDSYNEQFF,TGTGCCAGCAGGCCTTCAGGGGACTCCTACAATGAGCAGTTCTTC
many,TRBJ2-7,TRBV20-1,-,CSATGTIHNEQYF,TGCAGTGCTACTGGGACAATTCATAACGAGCAGTACTTC
-,TRBJ1-2,TRBV10-3,TRBD1,CAIKGMDRGPEGYTF,TGTGCCATCAAGGGTATGGACAGGGGGCCGGAAGGCTACACCTTC
few,TRBJ1-6,TRBV9,-,CASSVGWGSDSPLHF,TGTGCCAGCAGCGTAGGATGGGGATCGGACTCACCCCTCCACTTT
-,TRBJ2-1,TRBV6-2/TRBV6-3,-,CASSYGRLRSYNEQFF,TGTGCCAGCAGTTACGGGCGGTTACGCTCCTACAATGAGCAGTTCTTC
many,TRBJ2-7,TRBV12-3/TRBV12-4,-,CASSSGHVSSYEQYF,TGTGCCAGCAGCTCCGGACATGTGAGCTCCTACGAGCAGTACTTC
-,TRBJ2-3,TRBV6-5,-,CASGQNTDTQYF,TGTGCCAGCGGCCAGAACACAGATACGCAGTATTTT
-,TRBJ2-7,TRBV7-2,-,CASSLEGGSPYEQYF,TGTGCCAGCAGCTTAGAGGGCGGGTCCCCCTACGAGCAGTACTTC
-,TRBJ2-1,TRBV21-1,-,CASSRTSGRYEQFF,TGTGCCAGCAGCAGAACTAGCGGGAGATATGAGCAGTTCTTC
-,TRBJ2-1,TRBV14,TRBD2,CASNPHYPAGGDDEQFF,TGTGCCAGCAACCCCCATTATCCAGCGGGGGGAGATGATGAGCAGTTCTTC
-,TRBJ2-7,TRBV6-5,TRBD2,CASSYARGLAGAFIEQYF,TGTGCCAGCAGTTACGCCCGTGGACTAGCGGGGGCCTTCATCGAGCAGTACTTC
few,TRBJ2-7,TRBV20-1,-,CSAYLTGTTYEQYF,TGCAGTGCCTACCTGACAGGGACTACCTACGAGCAGTACTTC
few,TRBJ1-2,TRBV27,-,CASSFSQMEVGYTF,TGTGCCAGCAGTTTCTCTCAAATGGAAGTTGGCTACACCTTC
-,TRBJ2-2,TRBV20-1,-,CSAREGHLANTGELFF,TGCAGTGCTAGAGAGGGACACCTCGCGAACACCGGGGAGCTGTTTTTT
-,TRBJ2-5,TRBV12-3/TRBV12-4,-,CASSNLGQSLQETQYF,TGTGCCAGCAGTAATCTAGGACAGAGCCTACAAGAGACCCAGTACTTC
-,TRBJ2-6,TRBV5-1,-,CASSFWRGTDLSGANVLTF,TGCGCCAGCAGCTTTTGGAGGGGGACAGATTTATCTGGGGCCAACGTCCTGACTTTC
-,TRBJ2-7,TRBV20-1,TRBD2,CSARVAGDLYEQYF,TGCAGTGCTAGAGTAGCGGGAGACCTATACGAGCAGTACTTC
-,TRBJ2-1,TRBV3-1,-,CASSHRESRYNEQFF,TGTGCCAGCAGCCATAGGGAATCGCGTTACAATGAGCAGTTCTTC
few,TRBJ1-1,TRBV30,-,CAWSEGGSDTEAFF,TGTGCCTGGAGTGAGGGGGGATCGGACACTGAAGCTTTCTTT
-,TRBJ2-2,TRBV7-9,TRBD1,CASSSRTGDFAGELFF,TGTGCCAGCAGCTCTAGGACAGGGGATTTCGCCGGGGAGCTGTTTTTT
many,TRBJ2-7,TRBV12-3/TRBV12-4,-,CASSWRYEQYF,TGTGCCAGCAGTTGGAGGTACGAGCAGTACTTC
-,TRBJ2-1,TRBV7-2,-,CASSLAWASYNGQFF,TGTGCCAGCAGCTTAGCCTGGGCCTCCTACAATGGGCAGTTCTTC
few,TRBJ1-2,TRBV20-1,-,CSAIVGNNYGYTF,TGCAGTGCTATTGTAGGGAATAACTATGGCTACACCTTC
-,TRBJ2-1,TRBV5-1,-,CASSFTSMARTDEQFF,TGCGCCAGCAGCTTTACCTCAATGGCTAGGACGGATGAGCAGTTCTTC
-,TRBJ2-5,TRBV20-1,-,CSATGQSETQYF,TGCAGTGCTACTGGGCAATCAGAGACCCAGTACTTC
few,TRBJ2-1,TRBV6-1,TRBD2,CASSGGLAGWNEQFF,TGTGCCAGCAGTGGCGGACTAGCGGGGTGGAACGAGCAGTTCTTC
few,TRBJ1-1,TRBV12-3/TRBV12-4,TRBD1,CASSQDRGNTEAFF,TGTGCCAGCAGCCAGGACAGGGGGAACACTGAAGCTTTCTTT
-,TRBJ2-7,TRBV5-1,TRBD1,CASSRSGTGGNEQYF,TGCGCCAGCAGCCGCTCCGGGACAGGGGGCAACGAGCAGTACTTC
few,TRBJ1-3,TRBV7-8,-,CATSRGPGNTIYF,TGTGCCACCTCCCGGGGGCCAGGAAACACCATATATTTT
few,TRBJ1-2,TRBV7-9,TRBD1,CASSGLTGKEDGYTF,TGTGCCAGCAGCGGGTTGACAGGGAAGGAGGATGGCTACACCTTC
-,TRBJ2-3,TRBV5-1,TRBD1,CASSLGAGGLGTDTQYF,TGCGCCAGCAGCTTGGGGGCAGGGGGCTTGGGCACAGATACGCAGTATTTT
-,TRBJ2-3,TRBV20-1,TRBD1,CSARAGTGVADTQYF,TGCAGTGCTAGAGCCGGGACAGGGGTCGCAGATACGCAGTATTTT